The clone carrying this TCR beta chain was observed a few times. The antigen is not known. This PCR relied on a set of 60 Vbeta primers and 13 Jbeta primers. This table comes from immunoSEQ multiplex PCR, and its TCRdb copy is limited to in-frame clones, with some not included. This table has about 89,000 clones, about 60% appearing once. This specimen comes from a study of cytomegalovirus exposure and HLA in healthy donors. Study-level background: One earlier analysis, a look at 150 million to 200 million T cells, found some 110 million unique TCR beta sequences.

Study-level results: Later analysis identified 15,000 to 20,000 TCR beta sequences associated with HLA alleles, using a false discovery rate threshold of 0.05. One cluster of highly shared sequence variants probably arose as a sequencing artifact. Other equally common chains were less clonally expanded than HLA-associated TCR beta chains, a later analysis showed.

This CDR3 contains 13 residues. V was cut by 0 bases and J by 8 bases, with 5 bases left in between. Germline V gene lookup returns CDR1 MNHEY and CDR2 SVGAGI. This clonotype originated in a woman aged 25 to 45 in good health and CMV-seronegative. This chain links TRBV6-5 with TRBJ1-6; no reliable D call. Sequencing was carried out using PBMCs. This chain's CDR3 is CASSYSRDSPLHF. For the CDR3, the DNA is TGTGCCAGCAGTTACTCGAGAGATTCACCCCTCCACTTT.